Presented here are 2 T cell receptor beta chains from one specimen sequenced in a study of technical replicates of blood from several donors. Profiling relied on immunoSEQ multiplex PCR, and the TCRdb table lists in-frame clones only, not all of them. The sample contains 74,000 or so clones, about 96% of which appear only once. The sample consisted of T cells isolated from PBMCs. These receptors all come from a human donor in good health.

This clone occurred once. The chain uses TRBV2 and TRBJ1-5; a possible D gene is TRBD1 (5 bases). CDR1 is SNHLY and CDR2 is FYNNEI in the germline V gene. The V end lost 7 bases, the J end lost 1 base, and 11 bases lay between the germline ends. The CDR3 contains 14 residues. The CDR3 nucleotides are TGTGCCAGCAAGGTTGACAGAAGCAATCAGCCCCAGCATTTT. This gives the protein CASKVDRSNQPQHF.

V usage is TRBV6-1 and J usage is TRBJ2-7, with a tentative D call TRBD2 (5 bases). V was trimmed by 2 bases and J by 5 bases, leaving 7 bases between them. The CDR3 contains 12 residues. Germline assignment: CDR1 MNHNS and CDR2 SASEGT. CDR3 sequence: CASSELGDEQYF. The CDR3 DNA follows: TGTGCCAGCAGTGAACTCGGGGACGAGCAGTACTTC.